This T cell receptor (beta chain) was recorded in a study of a mutant IDH1 vaccine in newly diagnosed glioma. For this clone: Its antigen is still unknown.

CDR1 is MDHEN, CDR2 SYDVKM, per germline. The CDR3 is 11 residues long. Trimming left V 6 bases short and J 4 bases short, with 6 bases between. The protocol was immunoSEQ multiplex PCR, while the TCRdb copy is restricted to in-frame clones and leaves out a portion. The sample carries 45,000 to 60,000 clones, roughly nine tenths recorded once. Sample time point: week 11, during vaccination. Doses comprised 300 ug of mutant IDH1 20-mer peptide each, plus topical imiquimod. The chain uses TRBV28 and TRBJ1-1; the D is unclear. This receptor was identified in a man aged 50-60 years with glioma. Sample: PBMCs, taken from a glioma patient whose treatment included an IDH1 peptide vaccine. The CDR3 is CASSVGTEAFF. CDR3 DNA: TGTGCCAGCAGCGTTGGCACTGAAGCTTTCTTT.